This T cell receptor (beta chain) emerged from a study of Graves' ophthalmopathy and Graves' hyperthyroidism (dated by TCRdb to the late 2010s). With respect to the entire study: Hyperthyroidism was considered stable if no progression to ophthalmopathy occurred within 18 months of follow-up. In total, under 150 blood samples were TCR-sequenced: around 42 ophthalmopathy, roughly 80 hyperthyroidism and about 17 hyperthyroidism-to-ophthalmopathy patients. Following sampling, methimazole starting at 30 mg daily was administered to hyperthyroidism patients, and high-dose intravenous methylprednisolone was administered to ophthalmopathy patients. TCR beta repertoire signatures were used to distinguish Graves' ophthalmopathy from Graves' hyperthyroidism and to predict progression to ophthalmopathy. In about six hyperthyroidism patients, T-cell repertoires of thyroid tissue and blood were compared. An independent validation cohort comprised some 19 hyperthyroidism patients and roughly 15 patients who later progressed from hyperthyroidism to ophthalmopathy. To explore V-J signatures that separate ophthalmopathy from hyperthyroidism, a discovery set of fewer than 110 patients was enrolled, consisting of 40 to 45 with ophthalmopathy and around 57 with stable hyperthyroidism.

Beyond this particular receptor, the publication reports: Among expanded thyroid clonotypes with frequency above 0.001, most also showed up in blood, which suggests that blood repertoires may reflect the thyroid immune response. Sample size was not predetermined statistically, and investigators were not blinded to group allocation. In cross-validation, the 13-signature model distinguished ophthalmopathy from stable hyperthyroidism with about 89% sensitivity and 81.08% specificity, while in the test set the corresponding values were 80% and 75%. In validation, the model predicted ophthalmopathy progression with about 71% sensitivity and less than 80% specificity; 12 predicted patients were CT-confirmed with GO in a median of about 6.1 months.

Hyperthyroidism patients were newly diagnosed, were aged 18 to 65 years, and had a disease duration under 2 months. Patients with other autoimmune diseases, uncontrolled infections, pregnancy or lactation were excluded. Diagnosis relied on clinical symptoms, serum thyroxine, TRAb, thyroid ultrasound and orbital computed tomography. Total RNA was extracted with Trizol reagent and quality-checked on an Agilent 2100 Bioanalyzer. For repertoire sequencing, TCR beta CDR3 regions were amplified from RNA transcripts. The first round of RT-PCR was done with HTBI primers and the Qiagen OneStep RT-PCR kit, and was followed by a second round of multiplex PCR, then size selection and purification. Libraries were sequenced on an Illumina HiSeq2000 using paired-end 100 bp reads. Concerning the study's data processing: SOAPnuke was used for read processing, and reads with adapters, uncalled bases, a mean Phred below 15, or no exact constant-primer or identifier match were discarded. High-quality paired reads were merged with COPE v1.2.5. Unique nucleotide sequences were defined as clonotypes and aligned to IMGT TRB V, D and J references using MiTCR v1.1. The analysis was limited to V-J combinations with a frequency above 0.0001, which together covered about 99% of the repertoires. For each V-J combination, a TCR clonal expansion and chaos score was defined as the ratio of F50 clonal expansion to chaos observed in the TCRdist matrix. Welch's t-statistics and random forest were used to reduce the features to some 13 V-J combinations, which were then used as input to a naive Bayes classifier. The Morisita-Horn index was used to measure how similar the thyroid and blood repertoires were. In-frame beta chains were kept once TCRdb had trimmed the public reads at Q25 with fastp and called clones with MiXCR. Duplicate CDR3 protein sequences are folded into a single record with the most common DNA and genes. TCRdb's processing, not the authors' own work, is the source of the V and J calls. For this sample the table gives about 600,000 distinct CDR3 sequences, of which 39% were detected only once. About 4% of the sample goes to the ten largest clones.

This clonotype was counted many times. Its antigen is unknown. The sample holds no much larger clone one base away, and base qualities are not on file. Trimming removed 4 bases from V and 7 bases from J; the gene matches leave 11 bases unexplained. There are 15 amino acids in the CDR3, from cysteine to phenylalanine inclusive. Here the CDR3 DNA is all that survives: 45 bases in frame from base 1. The germline V gene encodes CDR1 SGHRS and CDR2 YFSETQ. The sequence links TRBV5-1 to TRBJ1-1, with TRBD1 identical over 9 junction bases. The sequencing input was peripheral blood or thyroid tissue (not recorded which). The sequence came from an adult man with Graves' hyperthyroidism. The CDR3: CASSVKGQGFGEAFF. The bases read TGCGCCAGCAGCGTGAAGGGACAGGGTTTTGGTGAAGCTTTCTTT.